The present TCR beta chain was sequenced within a study of shared clonotypes between healthy human individuals. This CDR3 has 12 amino acids. The germline gives CDR1 MDHEN, CDR2 SYDVKM. With 2 bases removed from V and 5 bases from J, the gap between germline ends came to 6 bases. A CD45RA+ naive subset and a CD45RA-negative memory subset were split from CD4+ cells. Remarks on this clone: Other DNA sequences in this sample translate to the same CDR3.

This table comes from immunoSEQ multiplex PCR, and its TCRdb copy is limited to in-frame clones, with some not included. The top ten clones hold about 0.36% of a sample with 2 million to 2.5 million clones, around 93% of them seen once. The V call is TRBV28, the J call TRBJ2-5; D is unresolved. Sequenced sample: naive CD4+ T cells from PBMCs. Noted subset: CD45RA+ positively selected. The receptor comes from a man aged 18 to 35 in good health. Some clones in this sample may be carry-over from other donors' samples. This CDR3 is CASSLVGETQYF. In DNA form, the CDR3 reads TGTGCCAGCAGTTTAGTCGGGGAGACCCAGTACTTC. The full variable domain, rest sourced from reference TRBV28 and TRBJ2-5, is DVKVTQSSRYLVKRTGEKVFLECVQDMDHENMFWYRQDPGLGLRLIYFSYDVKMKEKGDIPEGYSVSREKKERFSLILESASTNQTSMYLCASSLVGETQYFGPGTRLLVL.